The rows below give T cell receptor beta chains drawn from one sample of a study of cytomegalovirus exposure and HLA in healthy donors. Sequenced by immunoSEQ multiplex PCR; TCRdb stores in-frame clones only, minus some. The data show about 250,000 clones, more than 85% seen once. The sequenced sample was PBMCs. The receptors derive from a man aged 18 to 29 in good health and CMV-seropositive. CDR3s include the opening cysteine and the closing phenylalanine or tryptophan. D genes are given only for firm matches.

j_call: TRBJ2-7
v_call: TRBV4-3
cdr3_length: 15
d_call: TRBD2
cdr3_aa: CASSQGSGGFTEQYF

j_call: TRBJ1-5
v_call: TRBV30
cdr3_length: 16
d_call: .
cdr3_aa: CAWSVTAGASNQPQHF

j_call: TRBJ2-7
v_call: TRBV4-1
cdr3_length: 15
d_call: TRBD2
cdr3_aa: CASSQATTSDYEQYF

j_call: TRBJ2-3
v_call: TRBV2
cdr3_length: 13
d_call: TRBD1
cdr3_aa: CASRTGGPDTQYF

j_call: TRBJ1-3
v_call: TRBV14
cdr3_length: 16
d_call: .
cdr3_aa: CASSQFGGGSGNTIYF

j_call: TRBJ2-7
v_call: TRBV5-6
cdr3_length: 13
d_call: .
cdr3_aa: CASSNSFSYEQYF

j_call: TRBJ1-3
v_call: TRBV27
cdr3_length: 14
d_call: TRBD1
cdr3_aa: CASSLTGVANTIYF

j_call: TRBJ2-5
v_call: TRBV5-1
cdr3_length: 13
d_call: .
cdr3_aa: CASSSKQGETQYF

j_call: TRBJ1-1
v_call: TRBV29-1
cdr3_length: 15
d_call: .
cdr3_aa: CSVEWARTAGTEAFF

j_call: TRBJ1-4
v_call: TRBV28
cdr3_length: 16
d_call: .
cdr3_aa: CASSATRGDLNEKLFF

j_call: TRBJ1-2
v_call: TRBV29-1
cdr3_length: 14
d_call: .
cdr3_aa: CSVADGSANYGYTF

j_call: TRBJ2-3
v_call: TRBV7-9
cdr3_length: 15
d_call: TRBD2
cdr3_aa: CASSLLAGGADTQYF

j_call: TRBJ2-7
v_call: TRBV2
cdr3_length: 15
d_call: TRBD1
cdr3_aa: CASSEGGTGVNEQYF

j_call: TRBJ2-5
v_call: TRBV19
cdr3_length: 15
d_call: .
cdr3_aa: CASSTLGAGKETQYF

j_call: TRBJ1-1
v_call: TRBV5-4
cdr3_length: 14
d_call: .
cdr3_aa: CASSLNLGNTEAFF

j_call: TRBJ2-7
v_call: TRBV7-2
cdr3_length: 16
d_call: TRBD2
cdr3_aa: CASSHQGGSDVYEQYF

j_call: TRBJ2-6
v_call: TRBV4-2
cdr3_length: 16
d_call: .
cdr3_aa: CASSQEFGSGANVLTF

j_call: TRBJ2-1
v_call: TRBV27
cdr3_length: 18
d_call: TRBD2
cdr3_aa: CASSSLGLAGVPYNEQFF

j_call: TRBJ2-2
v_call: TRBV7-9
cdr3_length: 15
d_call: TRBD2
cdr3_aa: CASSIFGLAAGELFF

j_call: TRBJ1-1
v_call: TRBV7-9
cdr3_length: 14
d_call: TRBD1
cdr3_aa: CASSRRQGGTEAFF

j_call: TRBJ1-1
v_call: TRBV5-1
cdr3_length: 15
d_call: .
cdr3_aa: CASSSRTVGDTEAFF

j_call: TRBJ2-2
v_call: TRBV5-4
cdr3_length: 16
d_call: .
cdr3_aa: CASSLGPQGFNGELFF

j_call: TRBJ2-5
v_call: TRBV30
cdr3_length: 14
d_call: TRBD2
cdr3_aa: CAWALGGTAETQYF

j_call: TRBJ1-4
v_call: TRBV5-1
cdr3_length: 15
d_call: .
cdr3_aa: CASSLAGVTDEKLFF

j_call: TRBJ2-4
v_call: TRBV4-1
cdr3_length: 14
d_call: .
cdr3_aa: CASSQSRAKNIQYF

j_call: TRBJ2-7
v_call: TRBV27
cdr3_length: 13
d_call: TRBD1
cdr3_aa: CASMGQGSYEQYF

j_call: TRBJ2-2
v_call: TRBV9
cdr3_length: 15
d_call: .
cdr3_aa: CASRAGTANTGELFF